This TCR beta chain stems from a study of blood T cell repertoires in COVID-19. Study summary: PBMCs, B-cell-depleted T cells, or T cells were the source of the cDNA or gDNA that made up the material.

Authors' methods: Estimated nucleated cell counts came from reference gene primer amplification. TCRdb keeps only in-frame clones here, not all; method: immunoSEQ multiplex PCR. V, J and clone size derive from that table, while D and trimming were established from the DNA sequence. The table has under 300,000 clones, around 90% seen once. Germline V gene sequence: CDR1 LGHDT, CDR2 YNNKEL (reference sequence). CDR3 length: 14 residues. Trimming removed 3 bases from V and 6 bases from J, with 12 bases in between. The chain joins TRBV3-1 (or the pseudogene TRBV3-2) to TRBJ2-1; D possibly corresponds to TRBD2 (5 bases). Sequencing input: peripheral blood. This TCR came from a woman in her 70s with active or convalescent COVID-19. CDR3 sequence (DNA): TGTGCCAGCAGCCACCGGGAACGAGTCAATGAGCAGTTCTTC. Protein product: CASSHRERVNEQFF.